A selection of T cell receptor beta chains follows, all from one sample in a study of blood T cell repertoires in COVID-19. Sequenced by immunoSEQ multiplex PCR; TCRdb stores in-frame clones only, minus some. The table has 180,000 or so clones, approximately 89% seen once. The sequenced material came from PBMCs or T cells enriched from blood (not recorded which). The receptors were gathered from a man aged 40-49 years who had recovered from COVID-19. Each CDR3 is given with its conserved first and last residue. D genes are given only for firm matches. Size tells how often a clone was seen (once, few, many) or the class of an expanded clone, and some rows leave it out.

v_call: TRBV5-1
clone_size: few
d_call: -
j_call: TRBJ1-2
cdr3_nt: TGCGCCAGCAGCGGCGAGGTCGGCAGTATCTACGGCTACACCTTC
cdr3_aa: CASSGEVGSIYGYTF

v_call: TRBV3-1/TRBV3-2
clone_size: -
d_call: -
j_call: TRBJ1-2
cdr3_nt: TGTGCCAGCAGCCAAGCCTCGCGCGGTTTAGCAACGCGGGACTATGGCTACACCTTC
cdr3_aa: CASSQASRGLATRDYGYTF

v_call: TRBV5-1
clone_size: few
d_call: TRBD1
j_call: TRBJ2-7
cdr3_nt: TGCGCCAGCAGCTCCCGGGACAGGGACAACGAGCAGTACTTC
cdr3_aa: CASSSRDRDNEQYF

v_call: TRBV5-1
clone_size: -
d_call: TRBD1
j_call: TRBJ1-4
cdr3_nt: TGCGCCAGCAGCTTCACAGGGGACAGGGAAAAACTGTTTTTT
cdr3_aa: CASSFTGDREKLFF

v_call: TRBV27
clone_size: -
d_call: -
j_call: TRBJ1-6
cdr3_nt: TGTGCCAGCAGCCTCACCGGGACATCCTATAATTCACCCCTCCACTTT
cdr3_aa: CASSLTGTSYNSPLHF

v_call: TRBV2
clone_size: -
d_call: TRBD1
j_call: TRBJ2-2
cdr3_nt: TGTGCCAGCAGTGACGTAGAGACAGGGGTCACCGGGGAGCTGTTTTTT
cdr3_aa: CASSDVETGVTGELFF

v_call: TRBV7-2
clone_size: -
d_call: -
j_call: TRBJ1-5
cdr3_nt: TGTGCCAGCAGCTTGCAGGGGAGTCAGCCCCAGCATTTT
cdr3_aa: CASSLQGSQPQHF

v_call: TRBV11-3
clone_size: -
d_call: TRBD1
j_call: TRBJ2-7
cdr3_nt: TGTGCCAGCAGCTTCGAAACGGGACAGGGTAACTACGAGCAGTACTTC
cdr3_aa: CASSFETGQGNYEQYF

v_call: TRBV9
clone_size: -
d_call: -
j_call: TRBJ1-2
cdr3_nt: TGTGCCAGCAGCTTATCATTGACAGACGGCTACACCTTC
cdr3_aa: CASSLSLTDGYTF

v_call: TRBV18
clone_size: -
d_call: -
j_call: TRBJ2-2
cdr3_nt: TGTGCCAGCTCCCTCGACAGCGAATTTACCGGGGAGCTGTTTTTT
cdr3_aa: CASSLDSEFTGELFF

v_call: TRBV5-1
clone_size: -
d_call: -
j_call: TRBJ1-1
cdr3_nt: TGCGCCAGCAGCTTGGATGCACAGGGGAACACTGAAGCTTTCTTT
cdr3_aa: CASSLDAQGNTEAFF

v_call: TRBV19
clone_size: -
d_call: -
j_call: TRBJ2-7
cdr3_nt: TGTGCCAGTAGAAGGGGGGGTGGTTACGAGCAGTACTTC
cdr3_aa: CASRRGGGYEQYF

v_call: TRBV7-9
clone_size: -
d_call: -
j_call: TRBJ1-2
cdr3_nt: TGTGCCAGCAGCCTCGCTCAGGGAGGGGGCTACACCTTC
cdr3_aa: CASSLAQGGGYTF

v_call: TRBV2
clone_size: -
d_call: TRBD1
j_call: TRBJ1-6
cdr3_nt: TGTGCCAGCACCTTGGGGACAGGATATAATTCACCCCTCCACTTT
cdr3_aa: CASTLGTGYNSPLHF

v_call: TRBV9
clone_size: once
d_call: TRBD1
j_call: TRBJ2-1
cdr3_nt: TGTGCCAGCAGCGTAGCTTTAGGGGGCCTTAATGAGCAGTTCTTC
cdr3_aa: CASSVALGGLNEQFF